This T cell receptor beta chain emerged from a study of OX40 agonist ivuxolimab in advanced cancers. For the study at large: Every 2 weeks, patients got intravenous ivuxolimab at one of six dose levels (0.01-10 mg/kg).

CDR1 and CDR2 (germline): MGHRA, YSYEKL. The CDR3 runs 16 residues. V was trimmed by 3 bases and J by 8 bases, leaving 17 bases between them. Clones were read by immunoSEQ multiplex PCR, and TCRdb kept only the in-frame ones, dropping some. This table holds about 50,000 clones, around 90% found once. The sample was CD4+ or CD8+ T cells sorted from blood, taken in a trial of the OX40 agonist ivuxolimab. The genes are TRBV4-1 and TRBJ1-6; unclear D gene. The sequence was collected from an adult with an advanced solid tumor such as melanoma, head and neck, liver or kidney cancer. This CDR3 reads CASSHLIYASDSPLHF. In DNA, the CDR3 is TGCGCCAGCAGCCACTTAATATACGCATCGGATTCACCCCTCCACTTT.